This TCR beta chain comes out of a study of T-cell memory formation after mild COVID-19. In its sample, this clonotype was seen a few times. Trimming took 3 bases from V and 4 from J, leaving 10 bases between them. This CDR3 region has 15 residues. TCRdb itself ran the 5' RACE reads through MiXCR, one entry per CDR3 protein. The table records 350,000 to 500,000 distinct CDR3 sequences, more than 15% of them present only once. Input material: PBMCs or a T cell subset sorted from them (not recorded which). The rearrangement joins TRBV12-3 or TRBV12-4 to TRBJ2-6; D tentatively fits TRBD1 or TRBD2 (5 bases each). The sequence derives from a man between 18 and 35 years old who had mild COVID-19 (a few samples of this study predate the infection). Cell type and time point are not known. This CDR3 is CASSFGAPGANVLTF. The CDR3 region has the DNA TGTGCCAGCAGTTTCGGGGCTCCAGGGGCCAACGTCCTGACTTTC.